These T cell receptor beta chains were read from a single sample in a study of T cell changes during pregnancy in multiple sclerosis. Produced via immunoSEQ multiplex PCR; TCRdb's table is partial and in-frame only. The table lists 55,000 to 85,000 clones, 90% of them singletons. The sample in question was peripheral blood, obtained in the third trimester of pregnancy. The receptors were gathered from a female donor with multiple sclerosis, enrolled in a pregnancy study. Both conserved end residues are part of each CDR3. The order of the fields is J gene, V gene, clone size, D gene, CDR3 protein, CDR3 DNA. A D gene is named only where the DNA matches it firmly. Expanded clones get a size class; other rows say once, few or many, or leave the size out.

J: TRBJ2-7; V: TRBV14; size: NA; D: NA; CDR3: CASSQEAWGDEQYF; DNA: TGTGCCAGCAGCCAAGAGGCTTGGGGGGACGAGCAGTACTTC
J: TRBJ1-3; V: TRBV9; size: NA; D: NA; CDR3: CASSTGFAGNTIYF; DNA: TGTGCCAGCAGTACAGGGTTTGCTGGAAACACCATATATTTT
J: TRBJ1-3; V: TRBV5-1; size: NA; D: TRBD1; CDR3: CASSFGQGSLGNTIYF; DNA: TGCGCCAGCAGCTTCGGACAGGGATCACTCGGAAACACCATATATTTT
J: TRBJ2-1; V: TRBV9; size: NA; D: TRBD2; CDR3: CASSVASGNSYNEQFF; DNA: TGTGCCAGCAGCGTAGCTAGCGGGAACTCCTACAATGAGCAGTTCTTC
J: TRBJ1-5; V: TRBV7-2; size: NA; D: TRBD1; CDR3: CASSLAVGTGGRNQPQHF; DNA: TGTGCCAGCAGCTTAGCGGTGGGGACAGGAGGTCGCAATCAGCCCCAGCATTTT
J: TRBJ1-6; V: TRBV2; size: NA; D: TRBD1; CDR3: CASKVQGADNSPLHF; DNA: TGTGCCAGCAAAGTACAGGGGGCGGATAATTCACCCCTCCACTTT
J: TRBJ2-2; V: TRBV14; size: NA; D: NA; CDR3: CASRPTGNTGELFF; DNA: TGTGCCAGCAGACCGACAGGGAACACCGGGGAGCTGTTTTTT
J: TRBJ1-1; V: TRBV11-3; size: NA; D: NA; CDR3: CASSLDSQKNTEAFF; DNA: TGTGCCAGCAGCTTAGATTCCCAAAAAAACACTGAAGCTTTCTTT
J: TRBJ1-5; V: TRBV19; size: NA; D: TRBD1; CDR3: CASTMTGLDRPQHF; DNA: TGTGCCAGTACCATGACAGGGCTTGATCGGCCCCAGCATTTT
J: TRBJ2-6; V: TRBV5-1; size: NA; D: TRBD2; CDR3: CASSRLAGSGANVLTF; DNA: TGCGCCAGCAGCCGACTAGCGGGTTCTGGGGCCAACGTCCTGACTTTC
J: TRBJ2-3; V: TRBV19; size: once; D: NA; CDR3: CASSRQRDTDTQYF; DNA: TGTGCCAGTAGCCGACAGCGAGACACAGATACGCAGTATTTT
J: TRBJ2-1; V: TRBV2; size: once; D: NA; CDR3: CASRRSPPSSYNEQFF; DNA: TGTGCCAGCAGGAGGTCACCCCCTAGCTCCTACAATGAGCAGTTCTTC
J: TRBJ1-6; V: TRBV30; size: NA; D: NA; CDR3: CAWSVPSSPLHF; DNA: TGTGCCTGGAGTGTACCGAGTTCACCCCTCCACTTT
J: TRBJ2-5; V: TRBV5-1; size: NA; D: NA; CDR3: CASSSWTVQETQYF; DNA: TGCGCCAGCAGCTCCTGGACTGTCCAAGAGACCCAGTACTTC
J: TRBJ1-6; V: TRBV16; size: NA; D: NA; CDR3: CASSQISRSPLHF; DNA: TGTGCCAGCAGCCAAATATCTCGTTCACCCCTCCACTTT
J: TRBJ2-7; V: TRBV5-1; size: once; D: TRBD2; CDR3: CASSLRGLAGVSYEQYF; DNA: TGCGCCAGCAGCTTGAGGGGACTAGCGGGAGTATCCTACGAGCAGTACTTC
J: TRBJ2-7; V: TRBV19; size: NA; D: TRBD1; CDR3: CASSPRQGWDDEQYF; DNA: TGTGCCAGTAGTCCACGACAGGGTTGGGACGACGAGCAGTACTTC
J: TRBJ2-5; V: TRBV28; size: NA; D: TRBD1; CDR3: CASSLQGALGETQYF; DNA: TGTGCCAGCAGCCTACAGGGGGCGCTTGGAGAGACCCAGTACTTC
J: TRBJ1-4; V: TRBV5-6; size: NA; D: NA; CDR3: CASSLAKAAGVEKLFF; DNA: TGTGCCAGCAGCTTGGCCAAGGCGGCAGGGGTTGAAAAACTGTTTTTT
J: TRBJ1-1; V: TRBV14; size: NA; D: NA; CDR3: CASSHRQPPNTEAFF; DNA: TGTGCCAGCAGCCACCGACAGCCACCGAACACTGAAGCTTTCTTT
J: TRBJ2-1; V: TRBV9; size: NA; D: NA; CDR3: CASSVRGSEVNEQFF; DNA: TGTGCCAGCAGCGTGAGGGGGAGTGAGGTCAATGAGCAGTTCTTC
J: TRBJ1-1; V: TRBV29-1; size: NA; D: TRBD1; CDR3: CSVVGQQNTEAFF; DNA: TGCAGCGTTGTGGGACAGCAGAACACTGAAGCTTTCTTT
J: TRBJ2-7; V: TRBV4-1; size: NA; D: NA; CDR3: CASSQEGRGSYEQYF; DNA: TGCGCCAGCAGCCAAGAAGGCAGGGGTTCCTACGAGCAGTACTTC
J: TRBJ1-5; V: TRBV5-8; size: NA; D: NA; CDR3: CASTSLRVAGQPQHF; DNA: TGTGCCAGCACTTCCTTAAGGGTAGCGGGTCAGCCCCAGCATTTT
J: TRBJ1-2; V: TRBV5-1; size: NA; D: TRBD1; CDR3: CASSLEGQGGEEYGYTF; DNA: TGCGCCAGCAGCTTGGAGGGACAGGGTGGCGAAGAGTATGGCTACACCTTC
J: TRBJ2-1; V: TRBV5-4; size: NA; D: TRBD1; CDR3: CASSWGQGASWEQFF; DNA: TGTGCCAGCAGCTGGGGACAGGGGGCGTCGTGGGAGCAGTTCTTC
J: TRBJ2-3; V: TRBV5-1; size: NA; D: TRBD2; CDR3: CASSLGLAPDTQYF; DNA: TGCGCCAGCAGCCTCGGACTAGCACCAGATACGCAGTATTTT
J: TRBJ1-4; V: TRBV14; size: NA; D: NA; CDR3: CASSRLEGNEKLFF; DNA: TGTGCCAGCAGCCGGCTGGAGGGTAATGAAAAACTGTTTTTT
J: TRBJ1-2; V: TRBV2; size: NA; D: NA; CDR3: CASSELRGADGYTF; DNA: TGTGCCAGCAGTGAACTACGGGGGGCTGATGGCTACACCTTC
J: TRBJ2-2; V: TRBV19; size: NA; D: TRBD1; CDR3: CASSPDRGPGELFF; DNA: TGTGCCAGTAGTCCTGACAGGGGGCCCGGGGAGCTGTTTTTT
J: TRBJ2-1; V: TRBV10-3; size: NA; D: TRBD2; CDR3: CAISRTSGGDFYNEQFF; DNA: TGTGCCATCAGCAGGACTAGCGGGGGGGATTTCTACAATGAGCAGTTCTTC
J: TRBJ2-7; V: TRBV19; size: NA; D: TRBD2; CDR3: CASGDIGASGNYEQYF; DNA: TGTGCCAGTGGGGATATAGGGGCTAGCGGGAATTACGAGCAGTACTTC
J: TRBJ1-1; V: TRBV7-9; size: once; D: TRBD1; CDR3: CASSVPGQGENTEAFF; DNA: TGTGCCAGCAGCGTTCCGGGACAGGGCGAGAACACTGAAGCTTTCTTT
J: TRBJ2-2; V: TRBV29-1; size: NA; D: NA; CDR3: CSVEAMRQDTGELFF; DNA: TGCAGCGTTGAAGCCATGAGACAGGACACCGGGGAGCTGTTTTTT
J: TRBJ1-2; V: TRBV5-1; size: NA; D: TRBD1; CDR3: CASSFGTGANYGYTF; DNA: TGCGCCAGCAGCTTCGGGACAGGGGCTAACTATGGCTACACCTTC
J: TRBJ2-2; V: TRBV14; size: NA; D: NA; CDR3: CASSQSSSLAGELFF; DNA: TGTGCCAGCAGCCAAAGCTCCTCCTTGGCCGGGGAGCTGTTTTTT
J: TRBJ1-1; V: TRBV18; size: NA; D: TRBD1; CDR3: CASSLTTGGYTEAFF; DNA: TGTGCCAGCTCACTGACGACAGGGGGCTATACTGAAGCTTTCTTT
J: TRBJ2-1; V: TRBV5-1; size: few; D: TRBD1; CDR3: CASSLEHRGNEQFF; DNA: TGCGCCAGCAGCTTGGAGCACAGGGGCAACGAGCAGTTCTTC
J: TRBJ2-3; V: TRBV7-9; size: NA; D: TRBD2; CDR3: CASSLFITSGTDTQYF; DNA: TGTGCCAGCAGCTTATTCATCACTAGCGGGACAGATACGCAGTATTTT
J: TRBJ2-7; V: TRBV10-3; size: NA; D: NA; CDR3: CAISESLAPGEYF; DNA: TGTGCCATCAGTGAGTCGTTAGCGCCAGGGGAGTACTTC
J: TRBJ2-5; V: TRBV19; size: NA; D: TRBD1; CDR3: CASNRDRQETQYF; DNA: TGTGCCAGTAATCGGGACAGACAAGAGACCCAGTACTTC
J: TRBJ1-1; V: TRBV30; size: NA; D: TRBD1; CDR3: CAWSTQGDTEAFF; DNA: TGTGCCTGGAGTACACAGGGGGACACTGAAGCTTTCTTT
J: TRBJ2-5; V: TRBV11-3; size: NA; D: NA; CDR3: CASSLWFGGDAIQETQYF; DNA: TGTGCCAGCAGCTTATGGTTCGGCGGGGACGCAATTCAAGAGACCCAGTACTTC
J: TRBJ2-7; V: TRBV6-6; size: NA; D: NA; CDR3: CASSYGRGYEQYF; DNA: TGTGCCAGCAGTTACGGGAGAGGGTACGAGCAGTACTTC
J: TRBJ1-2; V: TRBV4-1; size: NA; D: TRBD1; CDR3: CASSQDLTGGTYGYTF; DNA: TGCGCCAGCAGCCAAGACTTGACAGGGGGCACCTATGGCTACACCTTC
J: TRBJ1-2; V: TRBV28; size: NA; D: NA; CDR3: CASSLGTLNYGYTF; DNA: TGTGCCAGCAGTTTGGGCACCCTTAACTATGGCTACACCTTC
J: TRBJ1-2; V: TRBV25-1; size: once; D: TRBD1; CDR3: CASKQGARDGYTF; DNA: TGTGCCAGCAAACAGGGGGCGCGAGATGGCTACACCTTC
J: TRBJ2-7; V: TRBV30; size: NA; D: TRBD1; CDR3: CAGTDREYEQYF; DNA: TGTGCCGGCACGGACAGGGAGTACGAGCAGTACTTC